One and the same sample provided the 2 T cell receptor beta chains below, sequenced in a study of cytomegalovirus exposure and HLA in healthy donors. The PCR ran on 60 Vbeta and 13 Jbeta primers. The table came from immunoSEQ multiplex PCR; TCRdb's copy has only in-frame clones and leaves some out. The sample records about 82,000 clones, 85% to 90% being singletons. The sequenced sample consisted of PBMCs. The receptors were sampled from a man between 18 and 29 years old in good health and CMV-seronegative.

The genes are TRBV28 and TRBJ2-7, with 10 nucleotides matching TRBD1. The J segment lost 2 bases and the V segment lost 5 bases, leaving 3 bases of the junction unmatched. Germline CDR1 MDHEN, CDR2 SYDVKM. This CDR3 has 14 amino acids. In DNA form, the CDR3 reads TGTGCCAGCAGTACCGGGACAGGGGCCTACGAGCAGTACTTC. Protein: CASSTGTGAYEQYF.

The chain carries TRBV28 and TRBJ2-2; D gene unclear. The CDR3 has 17 residues. Germline V gives CDR1 MDHEN, CDR2 SYDVKM. V shed 6 bases and J shed 4 bases, with 21 bases lying between them. This chain's CDR3 is CASSPPGRVMGTGELFF. Written as DNA, the CDR3 is TGTGCCAGCAGCCCTCCGGGTCGGGTAATGGGCACCGGGGAGCTGTTTTTT.